This TCR beta chain stems from a study of blood T cell repertoires in COVID-19. Study-level information: The United States, Italy and Spain were the sources of the acute and convalescent COVID-19 samples. T cells, B-cell-depleted T cells, or PBMCs supplied cDNA or gDNA.

In the original processing: Estimated nucleated cell counts came from reference gene primer amplification. Sequencing used immunoSEQ multiplex PCR; TCRdb keeps in-frame clones, though not all of them. The V and J calls and clone size are taken from that table; D and trimming were inferred from the DNA. Of approximately 200,000 clones listed, around 90% are singletons. From germline, CDR1 is SEHNR and CDR2 FQNEAQ (reference sequence). The ends were cut back, 1 base at V and 2 bases at J, with 9 bases in the middle. CDR3 length equals 14 residues. This clonotype originated in a man aged 65-85 years with acute or convalescent COVID-19. Sequences were obtained from peripheral blood. The gene calls are TRBV7-9 and TRBJ2-7; D call uncertain. The CDR3 loop is CASSLDARTYEQYF. In nucleotides, the CDR3 is TGTGCCAGCAGCTTAGACGCCAGAACCTACGAGCAGTACTTC.